These T cell receptor beta chains were read from a single sample in a study of blood T cell repertoires in COVID-19. TCRdb keeps only in-frame clones here, not all; method: immunoSEQ multiplex PCR. The repertoire consists of 270,000 or so clones, with about 88% occurring once and the leading ten covering roughly 1.6%. Sequenced input: peripheral blood. The receptors come from a human donor with COVID-19, enrolled during active disease. The donor label of this sample is uncertain. CDR3s include the opening cysteine and the closing phenylalanine or tryptophan. D genes are given only for firm matches. Rows may omit the clone size; those that give it use once, few, many or a size class.

cdr3_length	v_call	clone_size	d_call	j_call	cdr3_nt	cdr3_aa
15	TRBV18	NA	TRBD1	TRBJ2-5	TGTGCCAGCTCACCCCCCGGACAGGCGAAAGAGACCCAGTACTTC	CASSPPGQAKETQYF
14	TRBV27	NA	NA	TRBJ1-5	TGTGCCAGCAGGCGTCGGGAGGGTAATCAGCCCCAGCATTTT	CASRRREGNQPQHF
13	TRBV19	few	NA	TRBJ1-4	TGTGCCAGTAGTATACCGGCGGGCGAAAAACTGTTTTTT	CASSIPAGEKLFF
17	TRBV28	NA	NA	TRBJ2-5	TGTGCCAGCAGTCCCCCTCGCGTAGGACTCCTCCAAGAGACCCAGTACTTC	CASSPPRVGLLQETQYF
15	TRBV11-2	NA	TRBD1	TRBJ1-1	TGTGCCAGCAGCTTAGGGACAGGTCTGAACACTGAAGCTTTCTTT	CASSLGTGLNTEAFF
17	TRBV10-3	NA	TRBD1	TRBJ2-7	TGTGCCATCAGTTATATCCCGCCGGGACAGGGGTCCTACGAGCAGTACTTC	CAISYIPPGQGSYEQYF
16	TRBV5-6	once	TRBD2	TRBJ2-7	TGTGCCAGCAGCTGGGGACTAGCGGGAGGACCCTACGAGCAGTACTTC	CASSWGLAGGPYEQYF
14	TRBV6-2/TRBV6-3	NA	NA	TRBJ2-7	TGTGCCAGCAGTTACCGGGCGGACACCTACGAGCAGTACTTC	CASSYRADTYEQYF
15	TRBV10-1	NA	NA	TRBJ1-1	TGCGCCAGCAGTGAATTTACAGGGCCCTTCACTGAAGCTTTCTTT	CASSEFTGPFTEAFF
12	TRBV12-3/TRBV12-4	NA	NA	TRBJ2-2	TGTGCCAGCAGTTCCGGTGGCGGGGAGCTGTTTTTT	CASSSGGGELFF
14	TRBV5-1	NA	NA	TRBJ2-5	TGCGCCAGCAGCTTGGTACAGGGGAGGGAGACCCAGTACTTC	CASSLVQGRETQYF
16	TRBV5-1	NA	TRBD2	TRBJ2-5	TGCGCCAGCAGCTTGCGGACTAGCGGGAGTGGGGAGACCCAGTACTTC	CASSLRTSGSGETQYF
15	TRBV4-3	NA	NA	TRBJ1-1	TGCGCCAGCAGCCAAGGCCCCGGGGGTGTTTGGACAGCTTTCTTT	CASSQGPGGVWTAFF
16	TRBV15	NA	TRBD2	TRBJ2-1	TGTGCCACCAGCAGAGATCCTAGCGGGAGGGAAATTGAGCAGTTCTTC	CATSRDPSGREIEQFF
15	TRBV9	NA	NA	TRBJ1-2	TGTGCCAGCAGCGCCCGCGTACAGGGAAACTATGGCTACACCTTC	CASSARVQGNYGYTF
17	TRBV5-1	NA	TRBD2	TRBJ2-3	TGCGCCAGCAGCTCCACAATAGCGGGAGGAGGGACAGATACGCAGTATTTT	CASSSTIAGGGTDTQYF
14	TRBV19	NA	NA	TRBJ1-5	TGTGCCGTCAGGGGCTCGATTGGCAATCAGCCCCAGCATTTT	CAVRGSIGNQPQHF
17	TRBV19	NA	NA	TRBJ1-1	TGTGCCAGTAGTATAGGCCTAGGAGCGGGGGTCCGCACTGAAGCTTTCTTT	CASSIGLGAGVRTEAFF
15	TRBV7-2	NA	NA	TRBJ2-7	TGTGCCAGCAGCTTAGTTGTGGGAGAAGCCTACGAGCAGTACTTC	CASSLVVGEAYEQYF
15	TRBV14	NA	NA	TRBJ2-5	TGTGCCAGCAGCGTTGAACGGGGAGCTCAAGAGACCCAGTACTTC	CASSVERGAQETQYF
14	TRBV28	NA	TRBD1	TRBJ1-2	TGTGCCAGCAGTTTAGGGACAGGGATCTATGGCTACACCTTC	CASSLGTGIYGYTF
14	TRBV20-1	NA	NA	TRBJ2-2	TGCAGTGCTAGTGGGGACTCGAACACCGGGGAGCTGTTTTTT	CSASGDSNTGELFF
15	TRBV3-1/TRBV3-2	NA	NA	TRBJ1-6	TGTGCCAGCAGCCAAGTCGGCTGGGGCAATTCACCCCTCCACTTT	CASSQVGWGNSPLHF
14	TRBV2	few	NA	TRBJ2-2	TGTGCCAGCAGGCGTAACCGGGACACCGGGGAGCTGTTTTTT	CASRRNRDTGELFF
15	TRBV3-1/TRBV3-2	NA	TRBD1	TRBJ2-5	TGTGCCAGCAGCCTTCCGGGACAGGGGGCAGAGACCCAGTACTTC	CASSLPGQGAETQYF
15	TRBV27	many	TRBD1	TRBJ1-6	TGTGCCAGCAGTTCCTTGGACAGGCGGGACTCACCCCTCCACTTT	CASSSLDRRDSPLHF
15	TRBV25-1	NA	NA	TRBJ1-2	TGTGCCAGCAGTGAACCGACAGCCACTAACTATGGCTACACCTTC	CASSEPTATNYGYTF
15	TRBV7-2	NA	TRBD2	TRBJ2-3	TGTGCCAGCAGCTTAGCCCAGCGGGGGATAGATACGCAGTATTTT	CASSLAQRGIDTQYF
16	TRBV19	NA	TRBD2	TRBJ2-3	TGTGCCAGTAGTAGGGGGACTAGCGGGAGCACAGATACGCAGTATTTT	CASSRGTSGSTDTQYF
15	TRBV5-1	NA	TRBD1	TRBJ2-7	TGCGCCAGCAGCGCTGGACAGGGGGCTAGAGAAGAGCAGTACTTC	CASSAGQGAREEQYF
16	TRBV18	NA	TRBD1	TRBJ2-3	TGTGCCAGCTCACCCCTCGGGACAGATAGCACAGATACGCAGTATTTT	CASSPLGTDSTDTQYF
15	TRBV9	NA	TRBD1	TRBJ1-3	TGTGCCAGCAACGAATACGGACAGGGGACAAACACCATATATTTT	CASNEYGQGTNTIYF
14	TRBV10-1	NA	NA	TRBJ2-3	TGCGCCAGCAGTGAGTCCCGTCTCACAGATACGCAGTATTTT	CASSESRLTDTQYF
13	TRBV12-3/TRBV12-4	NA	TRBD1	TRBJ2-5	TGTGCCAGCAGTTGGCAGGGGGAAGAGACCCAGTACTTC	CASSWQGEETQYF
15	TRBV11-2	NA	TRBD1	TRBJ1-4	TGTGCCAGCAGCTTAGGCAGGGGGTGGGATGAAAAACTGTTTTTT	CASSLGRGWDEKLFF
13	TRBV9	NA	TRBD1	TRBJ2-7	TGTGCCAGCAGCGTCCACAGGGGTGGCGAGCAGTACTTC	CASSVHRGGEQYF
15	TRBV4-2	NA	NA	TRBJ2-3	TGTGCCAGCAGCCAACCGGGCCAGGGGACAGATACGCAGTATTTT	CASSQPGQGTDTQYF
13	TRBV5-1	NA	NA	TRBJ1-2	TGCGCCAGCAGCTCGGACTGGCCATATGGCTACACCTTC	CASSSDWPYGYTF
16	TRBV28	NA	TRBD2	TRBJ2-7	TGTGCCAGCAGTTTACCCCTAGCGGGGCTCACCTACGAGCAGTACTTC	CASSLPLAGLTYEQYF
15	TRBV28	NA	NA	TRBJ1-6	TGTGCCAGCAGTTTACCCGGACAGTATAATTCACCCCTCCACTTT	CASSLPGQYNSPLHF
12	TRBV5-1	NA	NA	TRBJ1-2	TGCGCCAGCAGCTCAACAGGGTTTGGCTACACCTTC	CASSSTGFGYTF
15	TRBV30	NA	NA	TRBJ2-4	TGTGCCTGGAGTGTCCACACGCGGGCCAAAAACATTCAGTACTTC	CAWSVHTRAKNIQYF
14	TRBV7-2	NA	NA	TRBJ1-1	TGTGCCAGCAGCCTCCGGACACTCAACACTGAAGCTTTCTTT	CASSLRTLNTEAFF